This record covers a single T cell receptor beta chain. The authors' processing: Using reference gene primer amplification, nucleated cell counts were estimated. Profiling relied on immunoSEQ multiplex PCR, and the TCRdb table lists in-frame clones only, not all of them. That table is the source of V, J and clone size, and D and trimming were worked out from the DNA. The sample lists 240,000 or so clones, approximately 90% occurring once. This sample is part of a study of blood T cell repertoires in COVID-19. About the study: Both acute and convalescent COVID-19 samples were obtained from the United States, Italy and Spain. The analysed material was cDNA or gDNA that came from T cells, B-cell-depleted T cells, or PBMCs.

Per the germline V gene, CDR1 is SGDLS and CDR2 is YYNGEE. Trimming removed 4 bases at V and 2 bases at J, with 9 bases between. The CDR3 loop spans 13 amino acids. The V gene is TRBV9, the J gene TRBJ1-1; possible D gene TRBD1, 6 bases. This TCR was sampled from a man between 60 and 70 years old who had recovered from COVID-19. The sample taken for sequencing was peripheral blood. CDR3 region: CASSLTGNTEAFF. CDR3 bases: TGTGCCAGCAGCTTGACAGGAAACACTGAAGCTTTCTTT.